This T cell receptor (beta chain) was sequenced for a study of identical twins. Of note for this clonotype: Its specificity is not known.

TCRdb analysed the 5' RACE reads with MiXCR anew, one entry per CDR3 protein. The sample shows around 650,000 distinct CDR3 sequences, 7% to 7.5% of them seen only once. Study observations and caveats: A partial confounding effect on zero-insertion analyses could come from invariant MAIT and iNKT cells.

This sample also belongs to another study, concerning yellow fever vaccine responses in identical twins. In that study: A vaccine T cell response that seemed partly convergent and partly personalized was reported in twins.

The sample comprised PBMCs. The sequence derives from a woman younger than 35 in good health.

CDR3 sequence: CASRARGRNTEAFF. DNA of the CDR3: TGTGCCAGCAGAGCAAGGGGAAGGAACACTGAAGCTTTCTTT. The chain carries TRBV12-3 or TRBV12-4 and TRBJ1-1, with a possible D match to TRBD1 (5 bases). Trimming shortened V by 6 bases and J by 1 base, and 12 bases separated the two germline ends. This CDR3 has 14 residues.